Below, 24 T cell receptor beta chains from the same sample are listed, as sequenced in a study of blood T cell repertoires in COVID-19 (dated by TCRdb to about 2020). The library was built by means of the immunoSEQ multiplex PCR assay. What TCRdb holds here is the immuneACCESS table cut down to in-frame rearrangements. Part of the clones is not present; checked against another copy, under half of the missing clones reflect an unresolved V gene, and the others are unexplained. This sample is represented by 75,000 to 90,000 clones; 91% of them were singletons. Roughly 2% of the sample rests with the top ten. What was sequenced was peripheral blood. Receptors were obtained from a woman aged 45 to 65 in a cohort sampled during active COVID-19.

This chain uses TRBV12-3 or TRBV12-4 with TRBJ1-2; a weak D match, TRBD1 (5 bases). Trimming removed 5 bases at V and 8 bases at J, with 12 bases between. The CDR3 runs to 12 residues. DNA of the CDR3: TGTGCCAGCAGTGGACACACTACAGGCTACACCTTC. Its translation is CASSGHTTGYTF.

The chain carries TRBV5-4 and TRBJ1-2; unclear D gene. Deletions cut 2 bases from V and 0 bases from J, with 5 bases between. Germline V gene data show CDR1 as SGHNT and CDR2 as YYREEE (reference sequence). This CDR3 spans 13 amino acids. The CDR3 sequence is CASSFSANYGYTF. Here the CDR3 DNA reads TGTGCCAGCAGCTTTTCTGCTAACTATGGCTACACCTTC. The complete variable domain, with remaining parts taken from reference TRBV5-4 and TRBJ1-2, reads ETGVTQSPTHLIKTRGQQVTLRCSSQSGHNTVSWYQQALGQGPQFIFQYYREEENGRGNFPPRFSGLQFPNYSSELNVNALELDDSALYLCASSFSANYGYTFGSGTRLTVV.

This sequence joins TRBV27 and TRBJ2-1, with D perhaps TRBD2 (6 bases). This CDR3 has 13 residues. Germline values: CDR1 MNHEY, CDR2 SMNVEV (reference sequence). The germline V and J ends were trimmed by 4 bases and 7 bases, with 11 bases remaining between them. The CDR3 spells CASSSWGTNEQFF. The CDR3 nucleotides read TGTGCCAGCAGTTCCTGGGGGACTAATGAGCAGTTCTTC.

This clone came up once. J is TRBJ1-2 and V is TRBV19; 10 bases agree with TRBD1. Germline V lookup: CDR1 LNHDA, CDR2 SQIVND (reference sequence). Trimming removed 5 bases from V and 6 bases from J; junction bases left unmatched: 3. The CDR3 runs 13 residues. The CDR3 is CASSGQGVNGYTF. CDR3 nucleotide sequence: TGTGCCAGTAGTGGACAGGGGGTAAATGGCTACACCTTC.

V usage is TRBV6-2 or TRBV6-3 and J usage is TRBJ2-7, with 9 bases matching TRBD2. The CDR3 is made up of 14 amino acids. Trimming cost V 5 bases and J 3 bases; bases outside gene matches: 5. CDR1 is MNHEY, CDR2 SVGEGT, per germline. DNA for the CDR3: TGTGCCAGCAGTCGAGCGGGAGGCATCTACGAGCAGTACTTC. This encodes CASSRAGGIYEQYF.

This clone occurred once. This rearrangement joins TRBV4-1 to TRBJ2-7; D is perhaps TRBD1 (6 bases). CDR1 is MGHRA, CDR2 YSYEKL, per germline. The CDR3 is made up of 18 amino acids. V lost 2 bases, J lost 4 bases, and 24 bases lay in between. The CDR3 sequence is CASSQSSITSGTNYEQYF. CDR3 nucleotides: TGCGCCAGCAGCCAAAGTTCCATTACCTCCGGGACAAATTACGAGCAGTACTTC.

Only one count was recorded for this clone. This chain joins TRBV5-1 and TRBJ2-3; 9 nucleotides align to TRBD1. CDR3 length: 17 residues. Germline V gene sequence: CDR1 SGHRS, CDR2 YFSETQ. V lost 3 bases to trimming and J lost 3 bases; unmatched junction nucleotides: 11. This chain's CDR3 is CASSSTQGAVLTDTQYF. CDR3 nucleotide sequence: TGCGCCAGCAGCTCCACACAGGGGGCAGTGTTGACAGATACGCAGTATTTT. Full variable domain (remainder filled in from reference TRBV5-1 and TRBJ2-3): KAGVTQTPRYLIKTRGQQVTLSCSPISGHRSVSWYQQTPGQGLQFLFEYFSETQRNKGNFPGRFSGRQFSNSRSEMNVSTLELGDSALYLCASSSTQGAVLTDTQYFGPGTRLTVL.

V gene TRBV6-5 combines with J gene TRBJ1-1, with D unclear. The V end lost 1 base, the J end lost 1 base, and 10 bases lay between the germline ends. The V gene's germline CDR1 is MNHEY and CDR2 SVGAGI. CDR3 length: 15 residues. The CDR3 protein is CASSYYPRGNTEAFF. DNA of the CDR3: TGTGCCAGCAGTTACTACCCGAGAGGGAACACTGAAGCTTTCTTT.

The J gene is TRBJ1-5, the V gene TRBV18, with D perhaps matching TRBD1 (5 bases). The ends were cut back, 6 bases at V and 0 bases at J, with 15 bases in the middle. The CDR3 runs 16 residues. From germline, CDR1 is KGHSH and CDR2 LQKENI. Here the CDR3 DNA reads TGTGCCAGCTCTCATCCTGGGGCCGATAGCAATCAGCCCCAGCATTTT. It translates to CASSHPGADSNQPQHF.

This chain uses TRBV7-2 with TRBJ1-2; D unclear. CDR1 is SGHTA, CDR2 FQGNSA, per germline. Trimming took off 3 bases at V and 0 bases at J, with 8 bases between the two ends. This CDR3 contains 14 residues. The CDR3 is CASSFPGANYGYTF. As DNA, the CDR3 is TGTGCCAGCAGCTTCCCCGGGGCTAACTATGGCTACACCTTC.

The chain links TRBV7-2 to TRBJ2-7; 8 bases line up with TRBD2. The V segment lost 5 bases and the J segment 1 base; nucleotides outside the gene matches: 7. This CDR3 contains 15 residues. Germline V CDR1 and CDR2: SGHTA, FQGNSA. CDR3 nucleotides: TGTGCCAGCAGCCCTCGGGGGGGGCGGTCCTACGAGCAGTACTTC. It codes for CASSPRGGRSYEQYF.

The chain has TRBV2 and TRBJ2-6, with a possible D match to TRBD1 (6 bases). Germline V gene data show CDR1 as SNHLY and CDR2 as FYNNEI. The CDR3 has 17 residues. The ends were cut back, 5 bases at V and 0 bases at J, with 14 bases in the middle. The DNA of the CDR3 is TGTGCCAGCAGTAAGGACAGTGGGTTCTCTGGGGCCAACGTCCTGACTTTC. This sequence encodes CASSKDSGFSGANVLTF.

This chain joins TRBV23-1 and TRBJ1-1, with a weak D call TRBD1 (5 bases). TRBV23-1 qualifies as an ORF whose function is uncertain. This CDR3 has 16 amino acids. V was clipped by 6 bases and J by 0 bases, with 17 bases between them. In nucleotides, the CDR3 is TGCGCCAGCAGACTGTCAAACAGGATTCTGAACACTGAAGCTTTCTTT. Encoded protein: CASRLSNRILNTEAFF.

This clone was detected only once. The chain links TRBV3-1 (or the pseudogene TRBV3-2) to TRBJ1-3; D is possibly TRBD1 (6 bases). Germline CDR1 is LGHDT and CDR2 is YNNKEL (reference sequence). V was pared by 2 bases and J by 0 bases, with 17 bases between. The CDR3 is 18 residues long. The DNA of the CDR3 is TGTGCCAGCAGCCAATCCCAAACAGGGTGGGCCTCTGGAAACACCATATATTTT. Encoded protein: CASSQSQTGWASGNTIYF.

This clone was observed a few times. The chain joins TRBV7-9 to TRBJ2-2; D might be TRBD2 (7 bases). This CDR3 is built from 15 residues. V dropped 6 bases and J dropped 5 bases, with 16 bases sitting between them. The germline gives CDR1 SEHNR, CDR2 FQNEAQ (reference sequence). CDR3 region: CASRAPGGRTGELFF. In DNA form, the CDR3 reads TGTGCCAGCAGGGCCCCCGGGGGGCGGACCGGGGAGCTGTTTTTT.

This chain's CDR3 is CASSPDRVREETQYF. CDR3 coding DNA: TGTGCCAGCAGCCCGGACAGGGTGAGAGAAGAGACCCAGTACTTC. This chain links TRBV3-1 (or the pseudogene TRBV3-2) with TRBJ2-5; 8 positions agree with TRBD1. This CDR3 is built from 15 residues. Germline CDR1 reads LGHDT; CDR2 reads YNNKEL (reference sequence). V lost 4 bases and J lost 3; bases outside the gene matches: 7.

This chain uses TRBV5-1 with TRBJ2-7, with 9 positions matching TRBD1. The CDR3 runs 16 residues. V shed 0 bases and J 7 bases; nucleotides not matched to a gene: 11. Germline CDR1 SGHRS, CDR2 YFSETQ. The CDR3, as DNA: TGCGCCAGCAGCTTGGCCTTAGGACAGGGGTCGGGGGAGCAGTACTTC. Protein: CASSLALGQGSGEQYF.

This sequence joins TRBV21-1 and TRBJ2-7; TRBD1 is taken as the D call from the table, unchecked against the DNA. TRBV21-1 is a documented pseudogene. The CDR3 contains 13 residues. The CDR3 loop is CASLPTGAVEQYF. The CDR3 nucleotides are TGTGCCAGCCTCCCGACAGGGGCGGTCGAGCAGTACTTC.

The chain carries TRBV11-3 and TRBJ2-3; 12 nucleotides align to TRBD2. CDR1 and CDR2 from the germline V gene are SGHNT and YENEEA. The CDR3 is 18 residues long. Trimming took 5 bases from V and 0 from J; bases not matched to a gene: 9. CDR3 in DNA: TGTGCCAGCAGCCTGGGGACTAGCGGGTTGGGGAGCACAGATACGCAGTATTTT. This encodes CASSLGTSGLGSTDTQYF.

This chain links TRBV2 with TRBJ2-1; 7 nucleotides align to TRBD2. The CDR3 is 11 amino acids. J lost 13 bases, V lost 4 bases, and 4 bases had no gene match. Germline lookup yields CDR1 SNHLY and CDR2 FYNNEI. CDR3 loop: CASSVLAAQFF. CDR3 nucleotide sequence: TGTGCCAGCAGTGTTCTAGCGGCCCAGTTCTTC.

This clone was seen a few times. This chain joins TRBV28 and TRBJ2-1, with D possibly TRBD2 on 6 matching bases. Trimming removed 6 bases at V and 5 bases at J, with 20 bases between. CDR1 is MDHEN, CDR2 SYDVKM, per germline. The CDR3 is made up of 16 amino acids. The CDR3 reads CASSIPLGSGNNEQFF. CDR3 in DNA: TGTGCCAGCAGCATTCCCCTCGGGAGTGGAAACAATGAGCAGTTCTTC. Looking up the rest from reference TRBV28 and TRBJ2-1 gives the full variable domain: DVKVTQSSRYLVKRTGEKVFLECVQDMDHENMFWYRQDPGLGLRLIYFSYDVKMKEKGDIPEGYSVSREKKERFSLILESASTNQTSMYLCASSIPLGSGNNEQFFGPGTRLTVL.

V usage is TRBV5-1 and J usage is TRBJ2-3, with 11 bases lining up with TRBD1. The CDR3 is made up of 16 amino acids. The germline CDR1 and CDR2 sequences are SGHRS and YFSETQ. V shed 0 bases, J shed 3 bases, and the junction held 3 bases outside the gene matches. In nucleotides, the CDR3 is TGCGCCAGCAGCTTGGAAGGGACAGGGGGGACAGATACGCAGTATTTT. Translating it yields CASSLEGTGGTDTQYF.

This clone has a single count. This chain joins TRBV27 and TRBJ1-2, with a weak D call TRBD1 (5 bases). V lost 7 bases and J lost 6, with 27 bases in between. Germline lookup yields CDR1 MNHEY and CDR2 SMNVEV (reference sequence). The CDR3 spans 17 residues. The CDR3 sequence is CASTLKAGVTVAHGYTF. CDR3 DNA sequence: TGTGCCAGCACCCTTAAGGCGGGGGTTACTGTGGCCCATGGCTACACCTTC.

This clone was observed a single time. The rearrangement uses TRBV29-1 and TRBJ1-1; 9 bases are shared with TRBD1. V trimming: 6 bases; J trimming: 3 bases; junction bases outside the gene matches: 8. The CDR3 totals 14 residues. Germline lookup yields CDR1 SQVTM and CDR2 ANQGSEA. The CDR3 here is CSVGTGHVDTEAFF. The DNA for the CDR3 is TGCAGCGTCGGGACAGGGCATGTGGACACTGAAGCTTTCTTT.